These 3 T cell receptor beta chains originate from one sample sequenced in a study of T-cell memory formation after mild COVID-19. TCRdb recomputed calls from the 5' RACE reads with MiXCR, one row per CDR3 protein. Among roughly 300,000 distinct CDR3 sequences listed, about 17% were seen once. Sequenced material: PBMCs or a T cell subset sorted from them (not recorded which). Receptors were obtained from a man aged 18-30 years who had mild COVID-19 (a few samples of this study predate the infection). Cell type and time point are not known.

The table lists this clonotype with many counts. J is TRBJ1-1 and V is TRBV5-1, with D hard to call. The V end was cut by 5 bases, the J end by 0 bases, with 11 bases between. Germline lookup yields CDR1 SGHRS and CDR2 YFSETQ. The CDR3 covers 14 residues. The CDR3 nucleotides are TGCGCCAGCAGAGAGGCTCAGATGAACACTGAAGCTTTCTTT. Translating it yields CASREAQMNTEAFF.

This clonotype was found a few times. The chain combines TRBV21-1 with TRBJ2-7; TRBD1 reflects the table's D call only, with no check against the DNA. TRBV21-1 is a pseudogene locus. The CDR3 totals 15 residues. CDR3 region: CASSRAGQDLYEQYV. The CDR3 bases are TGTGCCAGCAGCAGGGCGGGACAGGACCTCTACGAGCAGTACGTC.

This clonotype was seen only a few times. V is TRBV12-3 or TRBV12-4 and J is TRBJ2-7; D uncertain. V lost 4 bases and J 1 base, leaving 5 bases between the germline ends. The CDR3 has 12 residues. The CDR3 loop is CASSYASYEQYF. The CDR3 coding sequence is TGTGCCAGCAGTTATGCGTCCTACGAGCAGTACTTC.